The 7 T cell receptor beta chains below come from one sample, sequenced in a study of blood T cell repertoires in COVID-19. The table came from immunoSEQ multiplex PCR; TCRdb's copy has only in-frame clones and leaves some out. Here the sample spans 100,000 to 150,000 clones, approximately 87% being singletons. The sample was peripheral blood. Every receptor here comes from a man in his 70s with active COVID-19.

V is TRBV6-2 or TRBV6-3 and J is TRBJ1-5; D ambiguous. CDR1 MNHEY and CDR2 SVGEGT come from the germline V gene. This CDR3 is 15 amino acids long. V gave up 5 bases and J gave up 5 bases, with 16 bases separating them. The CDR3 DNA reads TGTGCCAGCAGTCAAGACCCGGCGGGGTATCAGCCCCAGCATTTT. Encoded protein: CASSQDPAGYQPQHF.

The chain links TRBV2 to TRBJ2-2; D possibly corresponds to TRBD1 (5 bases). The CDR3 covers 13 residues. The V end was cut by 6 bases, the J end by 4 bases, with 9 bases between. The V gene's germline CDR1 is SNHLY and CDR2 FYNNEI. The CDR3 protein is CASSRETTGELFF. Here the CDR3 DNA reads TGTGCCAGCAGCAGGGAAACCACCGGGGAGCTGTTTTTT. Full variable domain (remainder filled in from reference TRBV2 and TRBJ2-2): EPEVTQTPSHQVTQMGQEVILRCVPISNHLYFYWYRQILGQKVEFLVSFYNNEISEKSEIFDDQFSVERPDGSNFTLKIRSTKLEDSAMYFCASSRETTGELFFGEGSRLTVL.

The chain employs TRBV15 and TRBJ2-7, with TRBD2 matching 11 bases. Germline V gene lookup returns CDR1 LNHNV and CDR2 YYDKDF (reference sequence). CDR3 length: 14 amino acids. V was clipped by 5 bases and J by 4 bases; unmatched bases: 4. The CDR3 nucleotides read TGTGCCACCAGCCTGACTAGCGGGATATACGAGCAGTACTTC. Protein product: CATSLTSGIYEQYF. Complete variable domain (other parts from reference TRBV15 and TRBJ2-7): DAMVIQNPRYQVTQFGKPVTLSCSQTLNHNVMYWYQQKSSQAPKLLFHYYDKDFNNEADTPDNFQSRRPNTSFCFLDIRSPGLGDTAMYLCATSLTSGIYEQYFGPGTRLTVT.

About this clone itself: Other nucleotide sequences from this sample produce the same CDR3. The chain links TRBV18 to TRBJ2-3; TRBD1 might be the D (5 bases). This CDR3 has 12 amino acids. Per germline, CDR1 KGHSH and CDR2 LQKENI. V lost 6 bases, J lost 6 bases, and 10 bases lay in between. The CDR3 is CASSPKGDTQYF. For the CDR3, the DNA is TGTGCCAGCTCCCCAAAGGGGGATACGCAGTATTTT.

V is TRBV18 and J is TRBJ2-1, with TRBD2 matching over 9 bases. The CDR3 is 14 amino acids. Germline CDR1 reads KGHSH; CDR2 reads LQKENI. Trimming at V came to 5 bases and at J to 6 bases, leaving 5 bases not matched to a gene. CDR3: CASSGVAGANEQFF. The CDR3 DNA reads TGTGCCAGCTCAGGGGTAGCGGGAGCCAATGAGCAGTTCTTC.

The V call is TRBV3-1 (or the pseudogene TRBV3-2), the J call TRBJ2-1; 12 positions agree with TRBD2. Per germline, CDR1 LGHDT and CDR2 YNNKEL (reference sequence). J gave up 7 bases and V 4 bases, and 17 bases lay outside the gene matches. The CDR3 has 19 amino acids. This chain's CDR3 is CASSPGLQRLAGVGNEQFF. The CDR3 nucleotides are TGTGCCAGCAGCCCGGGACTCCAGAGACTAGCGGGAGTAGGTAATGAGCAGTTCTTC.

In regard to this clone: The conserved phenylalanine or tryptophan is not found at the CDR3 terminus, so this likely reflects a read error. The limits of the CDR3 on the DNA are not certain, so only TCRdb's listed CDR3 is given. CDR3 region: CASGEKQVV. This chain joins TRBV2 and TRBJ1-4. From its first to its last residue, the CDR3 has 9 amino acids. Per germline, CDR1 SNHLY and CDR2 FYNNEI.